Reported below is one T cell receptor beta chain. Its target is unknown. The CDR3 has 17 residues. V was shortened by 2 bases and J by 4 bases, with 19 bases between the two germline ends. Germline V CDR1 and CDR2: LGHNT, FRNRAP. The data belong to a study of CD8 T cells in ankylosing spondylitis. Researchers built TCR beta libraries using quantitative 5'-RACE with molecular barcodes. TCRdb re-called the 5' RACE reads through MiXCR, storing one row per CDR3 protein. The sample has hundreds of thousands of distinct CDR3 sequences, approximately 22% seen once. Notes on the study in general: About 8 highly homologous variants made up a TCR beta motif, and this motif appeared characteristic of ankylosing spondylitis blood. Reported data indicate significant enrichment of disease-linked clones within matched ankylosing spondylitis synovial fluid.

The chain combines TRBV12-5 with TRBJ2-3; D assignment may be TRBD1 or TRBD2 (6 bases each). The sequenced material came from blood, either unsorted or a sorted T cell fraction (not recorded which). This clonotype originated in a male donor with ankylosing spondylitis or in good health (not recorded which). CDR3: CASGLPWGGGRSDTQYF. CDR3 nucleotides: TGTGCTAGTGGTTTGCCCTGGGGTGGGGGGCGCTCAGATACGCAGTATTTT.